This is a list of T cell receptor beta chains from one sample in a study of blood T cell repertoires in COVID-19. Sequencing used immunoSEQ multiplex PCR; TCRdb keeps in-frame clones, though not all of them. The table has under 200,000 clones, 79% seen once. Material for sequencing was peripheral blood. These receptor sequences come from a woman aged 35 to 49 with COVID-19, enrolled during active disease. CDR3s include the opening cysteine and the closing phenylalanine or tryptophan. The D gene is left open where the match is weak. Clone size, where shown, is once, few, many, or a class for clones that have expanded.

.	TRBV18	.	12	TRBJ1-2	CASSPPGGGYTF	TGTGCCAGCTCACCACCGGGGGGTGGCTACACCTTC
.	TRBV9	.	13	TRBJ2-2	CASSAGEREGLFF	TGTGCCAGCAGCGCTGGGGAACGCGAGGGGCTGTTTTTT
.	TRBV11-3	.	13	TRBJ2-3	CASSLRAIDTQYF	TGTGCCAGCAGCTTGAGGGCGATAGATACGCAGTATTTT
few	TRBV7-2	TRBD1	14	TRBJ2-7	CASSTSGTGDEQYF	TGTGCCAGCAGCACCTCCGGGACAGGCGACGAGCAGTACTTC
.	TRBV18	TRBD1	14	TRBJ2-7	CASSPRQGVYEQYF	TGTGCCAGCTCACCTCGACAGGGAGTCTACGAGCAGTACTTC
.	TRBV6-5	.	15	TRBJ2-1	CASSYQAPPYNEQFF	TGTGCCAGCAGTTACCAGGCTCCCCCATACAATGAGCAGTTCTTC
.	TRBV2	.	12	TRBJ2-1	CASSTQRGEQFF	TGTGCCAGCAGTACCCAAAGGGGTGAGCAGTTCTTC
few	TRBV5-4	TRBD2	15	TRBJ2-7	CASSLWLAGGGEQYF	TGTGCCAGCAGCTTGTGGCTAGCGGGAGGAGGAGAGCAGTACTTC
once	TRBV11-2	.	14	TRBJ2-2	CASSQDRNTGELFF	TGTGCCAGCAGCCAGGACAGAAACACCGGGGAGCTGTTTTTT
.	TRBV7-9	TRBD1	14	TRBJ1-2	CASSVGQGNYGYTF	TGTGCCAGCAGTGTGGGACAGGGAAACTATGGCTACACCTTC
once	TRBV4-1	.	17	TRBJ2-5	CASSRVTGTPAGETQYF	TGCGCCAGCAGCCGGGTGACCGGGACACCGGCCGGGGAGACCCAGTACTTC
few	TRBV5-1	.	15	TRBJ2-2	CASSFDAGDTGELFF	TGCGCCAGCAGCTTTGACGCAGGGGACACCGGGGAGCTGTTTTTT
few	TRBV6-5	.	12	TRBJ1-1	CASSRGNTEAFF	TGTGCCAGCAGTAGGGGTAACACTGAAGCTTTCTTT
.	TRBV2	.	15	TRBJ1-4	CASTGVPTGTEKLFF	TGTGCCAGTACGGGCGTGCCTACAGGGACCGAAAAACTGTTTTTT
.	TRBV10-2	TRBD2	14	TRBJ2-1	CASRAGVERNEQFF	TGCGCCAGCAGAGCGGGGGTAGAACGGAATGAGCAGTTCTTC
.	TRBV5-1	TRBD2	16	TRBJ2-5	CASSLGGLAGEETQYF	TGCGCCAGCAGCTTGGGAGGACTAGCGGGGGAAGAGACCCAGTACTTC
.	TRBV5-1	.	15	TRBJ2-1	CASSLDGSSYNEQFF	TGCGCCAGCAGCTTGGACGGGAGCTCCTACAATGAGCAGTTCTTC
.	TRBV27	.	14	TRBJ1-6	CASMGWGDNSPLHF	TGTGCCAGCATGGGATGGGGGGATAATTCACCCCTCCACTTT
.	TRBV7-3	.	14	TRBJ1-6	CASSLYSGNSPLHF	TGTGCCAGCAGCTTATATAGCGGGAATTCACCCCTCCACTTT
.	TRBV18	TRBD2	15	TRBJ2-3	CASSRLAGVPDTQYF	TGTGCCAGCTCACGACTAGCGGGAGTCCCCGATACGCAGTATTTT
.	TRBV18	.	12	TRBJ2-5	CASSPVQETQYF	TGTGCCAGCTCACCCGTGCAAGAGACCCAGTACTTC
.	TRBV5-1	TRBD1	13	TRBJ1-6	CASRGQGNSPLHF	TGCGCCAGCCGGGGACAGGGGAATTCACCCCTCCACTTT
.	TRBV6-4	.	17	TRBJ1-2	CASSDSAALGSLYGYTF	TGTGCCAGCAGTGACTCAGCGGCCCTAGGCTCCCTCTATGGCTACACCTTC
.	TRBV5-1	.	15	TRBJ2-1	CASSLQQGLHNEQFF	TGCGCCAGCAGCTTGCAACAGGGATTACATAATGAGCAGTTCTTC
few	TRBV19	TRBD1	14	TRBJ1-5	CASIRTGLNQPQHF	TGTGCCAGTATAAGGACAGGACTTAATCAGCCCCAGCATTTT
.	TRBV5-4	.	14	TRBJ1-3	CASSSEGVRNTIYF	TGTGCCAGCAGCTCGGAAGGGGTTAGAAACACCATATATTTT
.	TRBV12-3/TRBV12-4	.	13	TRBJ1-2	CASSLQGRGGYTF	TGTGCCAGCAGTTTACAGGGGAGGGGTGGCTACACCTTC
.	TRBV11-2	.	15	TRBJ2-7	CASEAGTPGSYEQYF	TGTGCCAGCGAAGCTGGGACACCCGGATCCTACGAGCAGTACTTC
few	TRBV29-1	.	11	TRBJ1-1	CSVGLGGRAFF	TGCAGCGTTGGTCTTGGGGGGAGGGCTTTCTTT
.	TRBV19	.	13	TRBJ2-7	CASSPAGGYEQYF	TGTGCCAGTAGTCCAGCCGGGGGATACGAGCAGTACTTC
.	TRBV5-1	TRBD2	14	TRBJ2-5	CASSREGSAETQYF	TGCGCCAGCAGCCGGGAGGGATCTGCAGAGACCCAGTACTTC
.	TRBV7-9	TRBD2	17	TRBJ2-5	CASSSPPDREGEETQYF	TGTGCCAGCAGCTCTCCCCCGGACCGGGAGGGGGAAGAGACCCAGTACTTC
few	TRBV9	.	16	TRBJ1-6	CASSAGAQGGDSPLHF	TGTGCCAGCAGCGCCGGAGCCCAGGGAGGCGATTCACCCCTCCACTTT
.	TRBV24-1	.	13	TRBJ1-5	CATPRRGFQPQHF	TGTGCCACGCCCCGCAGGGGATTTCAGCCCCAGCATTTT
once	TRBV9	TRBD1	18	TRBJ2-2	CASSVVVKDRGRPGELFF	TGTGCCAGCAGCGTAGTTGTTAAGGACAGGGGGCGCCCCGGGGAGCTGTTTTTT
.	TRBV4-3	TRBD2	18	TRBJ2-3	CASSQVHPKGGGAHTQYF	TGCGCCAGCAGCCAAGTTCATCCTAAGGGCGGGGGGGCCCATACGCAGTATTTT
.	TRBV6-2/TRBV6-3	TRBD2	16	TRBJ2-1	CASSPLADLTYNEQFF	TGTGCCAGCAGCCCTCTAGCGGACCTGACCTACAATGAGCAGTTCTTC
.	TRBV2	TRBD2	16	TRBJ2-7	CASSGGGTHATYEQYF	TGTGCCAGCAGTGGGGGGGGGACTCATGCCACCTACGAGCAGTACTTC
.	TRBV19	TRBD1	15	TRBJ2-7	CASSKGQLFSYEQYF	TGTGCCAGTAGTAAGGGACAGCTCTTCTCCTACGAGCAGTACTTC
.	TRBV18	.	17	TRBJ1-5	CASSPEPPGQHYQPQHF	TGTGCCAGCTCGCCGGAACCGCCGGGACAACATTATCAGCCCCAGCATTTT
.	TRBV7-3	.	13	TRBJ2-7	CASSFSLTYEQYF	TGTGCCAGCAGCTTTAGTCTAACCTACGAGCAGTACTTC
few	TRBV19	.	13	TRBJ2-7	CASSQLTGYEQYF	TGTGCCAGTAGCCAATTGACAGGCTACGAGCAGTACTTC
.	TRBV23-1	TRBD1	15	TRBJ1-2	CASSQTDREGYGYTF	TGCGCCAGCAGTCAAACGGACAGGGAGGGGTATGGCTACACCTTC
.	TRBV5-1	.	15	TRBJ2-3	CASSSGLSPTDTQYF	TGCGCCAGCAGTTCCGGTTTATCACCCACAGATACGCAGTATTTT
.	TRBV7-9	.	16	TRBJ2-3	CASSSRQTSRTDTQYF	TGTGCCAGCAGCTCCCGACAGACTTCACGCACAGATACGCAGTATTTT
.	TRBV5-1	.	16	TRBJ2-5	CASSLSGQIGQETQYF	TGCGCCAGCAGCTTGTCGGGACAAATCGGCCAAGAGACCCAGTACTTC
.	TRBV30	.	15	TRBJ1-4	CAWSVGSGNGEKLFF	TGTGCCTGGAGTGTTGGATCGGGTAACGGCGAAAAACTGTTTTTT
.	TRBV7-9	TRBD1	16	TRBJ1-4	CASSPGTGSTNEKLFF	TGTGCCAGCAGCCCCGGGACAGGGTCAACTAATGAAAAACTGTTTTTT
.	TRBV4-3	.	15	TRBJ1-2	CASSQKTDRSYGYTF	TGCGCCAGCAGCCAAAAGACAGACAGGTCCTATGGCTACACCTTC
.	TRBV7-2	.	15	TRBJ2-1	CASSLSFQVHNEQFF	TGTGCCAGCAGCTTAAGTTTCCAGGTCCACAATGAGCAGTTCTTC
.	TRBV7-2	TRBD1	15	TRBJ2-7	CASSLRTGVTYEQYF	TGTGCCAGCAGCCTACGGACAGGGGTTACCTACGAGCAGTACTTC